The clone carrying this T cell receptor (beta chain) was seen more than once but under ten times. Its specificity is not known. Unique molecular identifiers were incorporated when the TCRbeta library was constructed. MiXCR, applied by TCRdb to the PCR reads, yields one record per CDR3 protein. The data hold around 670,000 distinct CDR3 sequences, with less than 15% observed a single time. This sample is drawn from a study of T-cell reconstitution after alpha-beta-depleted transplantation in children. Overall study findings and caveats: Surviving recipient cells, namely T cells and thymic progenitors, were the source of high day-60 TCRbeta diversity in some patients.

The CDR3 extends over 15 amino acids. Germline values: CDR1 ENHRY, CDR2 SYGVKD. Between the trimmed V and J ends, which lost 5 bases and 1 base, there was a span of 13 bases. The rearrangement joins TRBV10-3 to TRBJ2-3; tentatively, D is TRBD1 or TRBD2 (5 bases each). The sequencing used PBMCs, collected before TCRalphabeta/CD19-depleted stem cell transplant. The clonotype was recovered from a girl aged 2 to 9 with congenital amegakaryocytic thrombocytopenia, due to receive a stem cell transplant. The CDR3 loop is CAISPGAGGTDTQYF. In DNA form, the CDR3 reads TGTGCCATCAGTCCCGGGGCCGGAGGCACAGATACGCAGTATTTT.